Listed below are T cell receptor beta chains from one sample, sequenced in a study of T cell repertoires in cytomegalovirus infection. Via MiXCR, TCRdb re-called the reads, giving one row per CDR3 protein. This table holds fewer than 950,000 distinct CDR3 sequences, approximately 32% found once. Their antigens remain unidentified. Sequenced material: cultured CD8+ T cells from PBMCs, taken from culture after CMV antigen stimulation. These receptor sequences come from a human donor in good health (CMV status not recorded). Some clones in this sample may be carry-over from other donors' samples. Each CDR3 is given with its conserved first and last residue. The D gene is left open where the match is weak. Clone sizes are given selectively: once, few, many, or a class where the clone is expanded.

clone_size: few
d_call: -
j_call: TRBJ2-1
v_call: TRBV7-6
cdr3_nt: TGTGCCAGCAGCTTAGGGGGGGTATCGTTCTTC
cdr3_aa: CASSLGGVSFF

clone_size: -
d_call: -
j_call: TRBJ1-1
v_call: TRBV4-1
cdr3_nt: TGCGCCAGCAGCCAGGGAATACTGAACACTGAAGCTTTCTTT
cdr3_aa: CASSQGILNTEAFF

clone_size: few
d_call: TRBD1
j_call: TRBJ1-5
v_call: TRBV7-8
cdr3_nt: TGTGCCAGCAGCTTAGGAGAGGGGGCGATGATTATTCAGCCCCAGCATTTT
cdr3_aa: CASSLGEGAMIIQPQHF

clone_size: -
d_call: TRBD1
j_call: TRBJ1-6
v_call: TRBV9
cdr3_nt: TGTGCCAGCAGCCCCACAGGGGTTATGCATAATTCACCCCTCCACTTT
cdr3_aa: CASSPTGVMHNSPLHF

clone_size: many
d_call: -
j_call: TRBJ2-5
v_call: TRBV7-2
cdr3_nt: TGTGCCAGCAGCTCCCTAGGAGTAAGCCAAGAGACCCAGTACTTC
cdr3_aa: CASSSLGVSQETQYF

clone_size: -
d_call: -
j_call: TRBJ2-1
v_call: TRBV6-2/TRBV6-3
cdr3_nt: TGTGCCAGCAGTTACGGAGTAGCCCAGTTCTTC
cdr3_aa: CASSYGVAQFF

clone_size: many
d_call: TRBD1
j_call: TRBJ2-3
v_call: TRBV7-2
cdr3_nt: TGTGCCAGCAGCTTTTCAACAGGGGTGACAGATACGCAGTATTTT
cdr3_aa: CASSFSTGVTDTQYF

clone_size: -
d_call: -
j_call: TRBJ2-2
v_call: TRBV10-3
cdr3_nt: TGTGCCATCAGTGAGACATACATGGCCCCAAACACCGGGGAGCTGTTTTTT
cdr3_aa: CAISETYMAPNTGELFF

clone_size: few
d_call: TRBD1
j_call: TRBJ2-6
v_call: TRBV6-5
cdr3_nt: TGTGCCAGCAGTTACTCGAGTTATACAGGGGCTGGGGCCAACGTCCTGACTTTC
cdr3_aa: CASSYSSYTGAGANVLTF

clone_size: few
d_call: TRBD2
j_call: TRBJ2-2
v_call: TRBV7-2
cdr3_nt: TGTGCCAGCAGCTTCGGAGCGGGGGCCGTAAACACCGGGGAGCTGTTTTTT
cdr3_aa: CASSFGAGAVNTGELFF

clone_size: few
d_call: -
j_call: TRBJ2-7
v_call: TRBV6-5
cdr3_nt: TGTGCCAGCAGTTACGATCGGGTCTCCTACGAGCAGTACTTC
cdr3_aa: CASSYDRVSYEQYF

clone_size: -
d_call: TRBD2
j_call: TRBJ2-5
v_call: TRBV7-6
cdr3_nt: TGTGCCAGCAGCTCCCGGGCTAGCGGAGAGACCCAGTACTTC
cdr3_aa: CASSSRASGETQYF

clone_size: few
d_call: -
j_call: TRBJ1-1
v_call: TRBV5-8
cdr3_nt: TGTGCCAGCAGCTTGGCGAATTGGGACATCCGGGTGAACACTGAAGCTTTCTTT
cdr3_aa: CASSLANWDIRVNTEAFF

clone_size: many
d_call: TRBD1
j_call: TRBJ2-7
v_call: TRBV7-6
cdr3_nt: TGTGCCAGCAGCTTAATACAGGGGTCGGAGCAGTACTTC
cdr3_aa: CASSLIQGSEQYF

clone_size: -
d_call: -
j_call: TRBJ1-4
v_call: TRBV6-2/TRBV6-3
cdr3_nt: TGTGCCAGCAGTTACCCTCCTCGACAGGCCTCTAATGAAAAACTGTTTTTT
cdr3_aa: CASSYPPRQASNEKLFF

clone_size: once
d_call: TRBD1
j_call: TRBJ1-2
v_call: TRBV7-9
cdr3_nt: TGTGCCAGCAGCTCGGGACAGGGGAGGTTTTTCTATGGCTACACCTTC
cdr3_aa: CASSSGQGRFFYGYTF

clone_size: -
d_call: TRBD2
j_call: TRBJ2-6
v_call: TRBV14
cdr3_nt: TGTGCCAGCAGCCCCACCGTCCGGGGGACTAACTCTGGGGCCAACGTCCTGACTTTC
cdr3_aa: CASSPTVRGTNSGANVLTF

clone_size: -
d_call: -
j_call: TRBJ1-2
v_call: TRBV5-4
cdr3_nt: TGTGCCAGCAGCTTAGAACAGCCCATCTATGGCTACACCTTC
cdr3_aa: CASSLEQPIYGYTF

clone_size: -
d_call: TRBD2
j_call: TRBJ2-3
v_call: TRBV5-1
cdr3_nt: TGCGCCAGCAGCTTGATTGGGACTAGCGATTCGGCAGATACGCAGTATTTT
cdr3_aa: CASSLIGTSDSADTQYF

clone_size: -
d_call: -
j_call: TRBJ2-5
v_call: TRBV7-8
cdr3_nt: TGTGCCAGCAGCTTGGGCAGGGGGGCACGGGAGACCCAGTACTTC
cdr3_aa: CASSLGRGARETQYF

clone_size: few
d_call: TRBD1
j_call: TRBJ2-5
v_call: TRBV6-2/TRBV6-3
cdr3_nt: TGTGCCAGCAGTCTACCCGGGACAGCCGAAGAGACCCAGTACTTC
cdr3_aa: CASSLPGTAEETQYF

clone_size: -
d_call: -
j_call: TRBJ2-2
v_call: TRBV9
cdr3_nt: TGTGCCAGCACTCCCGGGGGAGCCGGGGAGCTGTTTTTT
cdr3_aa: CASTPGGAGELFF

clone_size: -
d_call: TRBD1
j_call: TRBJ1-6
v_call: TRBV6-5
cdr3_nt: TGTGCCAGCAGTTACTCGGGGGGGACAGAGAATTCACCCCTCCACTTT
cdr3_aa: CASSYSGGTENSPLHF

clone_size: -
d_call: -
j_call: TRBJ2-1
v_call: TRBV6-5
cdr3_nt: TGTGCCAGCAGTTACCAAACCCCGACAGAGGCAATGTGGTCGGACAATGAGCAGTTCTTC
cdr3_aa: CASSYQTPTEAMWSDNEQFF

clone_size: few
d_call: -
j_call: TRBJ1-2
v_call: TRBV7-9
cdr3_nt: TGTGCCAGCAGCTTAGTCCGCCCGGGAGTTTTTGGCTACACCTTC
cdr3_aa: CASSLVRPGVFGYTF

clone_size: many
d_call: -
j_call: TRBJ1-2
v_call: TRBV7-2
cdr3_nt: TGTGCCAGCAACCGACAGGTTGACTATGGCTACACCTTC
cdr3_aa: CASNRQVDYGYTF

clone_size: many
d_call: TRBD1
j_call: TRBJ2-3
v_call: TRBV7-2
cdr3_nt: TGTGCCAGCAGCGTTCACAGGGGGGCTTCCACAGATACGCAGTATTTT
cdr3_aa: CASSVHRGASTDTQYF

clone_size: -
d_call: -
j_call: TRBJ2-1
v_call: TRBV6-5
cdr3_nt: TGTGCCAGCAGTTACTCGAAGCACAGGAATTACAATGAGCAGTTCTTC
cdr3_aa: CASSYSKHRNYNEQFF

clone_size: -
d_call: TRBD1
j_call: TRBJ2-1
v_call: TRBV12-3/TRBV12-4
cdr3_nt: TGTGCCAGCAGTCCCCCGAAGGGGGCCGACAATGAGCAGTTCTTC
cdr3_aa: CASSPPKGADNEQFF

clone_size: -
d_call: -
j_call: TRBJ1-1
v_call: TRBV4-1
cdr3_nt: TGCGCCAGCAGCCAAGAGGCAGGGAACGTCAACACTGAAGCTTTCTTT
cdr3_aa: CASSQEAGNVNTEAFF

clone_size: few
d_call: -
j_call: TRBJ1-5
v_call: TRBV20-1
cdr3_nt: TGCAGTGCTAGAGATCCCGACAGGTTCAATCAGCCCCAGCATTTT
cdr3_aa: CSARDPDRFNQPQHF

clone_size: -
d_call: -
j_call: TRBJ2-1
v_call: TRBV7-8
cdr3_nt: TGTGCCAGCAGCTTTAGCCCCGAGGGGAGTGAGCAGTTCTTC
cdr3_aa: CASSFSPEGSEQFF

clone_size: few
d_call: -
j_call: TRBJ2-3
v_call: TRBV6-1
cdr3_nt: TGTGCCAGCAGTGCTCTCGGGGGGCGCGGCACAGATACGCAGTATTTT
cdr3_aa: CASSALGGRGTDTQYF

clone_size: once
d_call: TRBD2
j_call: TRBJ2-6
v_call: TRBV15
cdr3_nt: TGTGCCACCAGCGGCCGAACCCTAGCGGGGGCCTTCTCTGGGGCCAACGTCCTGACTTTC
cdr3_aa: CATSGRTLAGAFSGANVLTF

clone_size: -
d_call: TRBD1
j_call: TRBJ1-1
v_call: TRBV12-3/TRBV12-4
cdr3_nt: TGTGCCAGCAGTTCCTGGACAGGCCGACTAAATGAAGCTTTCTTT
cdr3_aa: CASSSWTGRLNEAFF

clone_size: many
d_call: TRBD1
j_call: TRBJ1-1
v_call: TRBV12-3/TRBV12-4
cdr3_nt: TGTGCCAGCAGACCATGGACAGGAATGAACACTGAAGCTTTCTTT
cdr3_aa: CASRPWTGMNTEAFF

clone_size: -
d_call: TRBD1
j_call: TRBJ2-2
v_call: TRBV6-2/TRBV6-3
cdr3_nt: TGTGCCAGCAGTTCCCCCGAACAGGGGCTTTTCGACACCGGGGAGCTGTTTTTT
cdr3_aa: CASSSPEQGLFDTGELFF

clone_size: -
d_call: -
j_call: TRBJ2-2
v_call: TRBV28
cdr3_nt: TGTGCCAGCAGTTTCCGGGGAAATGGCGGGGAGCTGTTTTTT
cdr3_aa: CASSFRGNGGELFF

clone_size: -
d_call: -
j_call: TRBJ1-1
v_call: TRBV19
cdr3_nt: TGTGCCAGTAGTTCCCCTGGACATTTCATGAACACTGAAGCTTTCTTT
cdr3_aa: CASSSPGHFMNTEAFF

clone_size: few
d_call: -
j_call: TRBJ2-1
v_call: TRBV6-5
cdr3_nt: TGTGCCAGCAGTTACTTTAGGGGTTACGAGCAGTTCTTC
cdr3_aa: CASSYFRGYEQFF

clone_size: few
d_call: -
j_call: TRBJ1-2
v_call: TRBV7-9
cdr3_nt: TGTGCCAGCAGCCCTAGACAAGTGGATGGCTACACCTTC
cdr3_aa: CASSPRQVDGYTF

clone_size: -
d_call: -
j_call: TRBJ1-5
v_call: TRBV6-5
cdr3_nt: TGTGCCAGCGGGGAATTCGGACCCCAGCATTTT
cdr3_aa: CASGEFGPQHF

clone_size: -
d_call: TRBD1
j_call: TRBJ1-2
v_call: TRBV20-1
cdr3_nt: TGCAGTGCTAGAGATAGGGGACAGGGAAACTATGGCTACACCTTC
cdr3_aa: CSARDRGQGNYGYTF

clone_size: -
d_call: TRBD2
j_call: TRBJ2-1
v_call: TRBV7-9
cdr3_nt: TGTGCCAGCAGGCCGCCCCCCATTAGCGGGGGGGTAAACAATGAGCAGTTCTTC
cdr3_aa: CASRPPPISGGVNNEQFF

clone_size: few
d_call: -
j_call: TRBJ2-3
v_call: TRBV11-2
cdr3_nt: TGTGCCAGCAGCTTTGGGAGGACAACGCCGGAGTATTTT
cdr3_aa: CASSFGRTTPEYF

clone_size: many
d_call: -
j_call: TRBJ1-1
v_call: TRBV28
cdr3_nt: TGTGCCAGCAGTTTACCGGGGGGCTACACTGAAGCTTTCTTT
cdr3_aa: CASSLPGGYTEAFF

clone_size: few
d_call: TRBD2
j_call: TRBJ2-3
v_call: TRBV4-3
cdr3_nt: TGCGCCAGCAGCCCGACTAGCGGGGGGCACGGAGATACGCAGTATTTT
cdr3_aa: CASSPTSGGHGDTQYF

clone_size: many
d_call: -
j_call: TRBJ1-2
v_call: TRBV28
cdr3_nt: TGTGCCAGCAGTTTCAGTCGCTATGGCTACACCTTC
cdr3_aa: CASSFSRYGYTF

clone_size: -
d_call: TRBD1
j_call: TRBJ2-4
v_call: TRBV28
cdr3_nt: TGTGCCACTACCCGGACAGGGCAGATCTTTCAGTACTTC
cdr3_aa: CATTRTGQIFQYF

clone_size: -
d_call: -
j_call: TRBJ1-5
v_call: TRBV7-6
cdr3_nt: TGTGCCAACAGCTTATCCAGGGAGGGTAATCAGCCCCAGCATTTT
cdr3_aa: CANSLSREGNQPQHF

clone_size: few
d_call: -
j_call: TRBJ2-5
v_call: TRBV4-3
cdr3_nt: TGCGCCAGCAGCCAAGATGGGAGCAGGTGGGAGACCCAGTACTTC
cdr3_aa: CASSQDGSRWETQYF

clone_size: few
d_call: -
j_call: TRBJ2-3
v_call: TRBV24-1
cdr3_nt: TGTGCCACCAAAGGCTCAGCGAAAGATACGCAGTATTTT
cdr3_aa: CATKGSAKDTQYF

clone_size: few
d_call: -
j_call: TRBJ2-1
v_call: TRBV3-1
cdr3_nt: TGTGCCAGCAGCGACGGCTACAATGAGCAGTTCTTC
cdr3_aa: CASSDGYNEQFF

clone_size: -
d_call: -
j_call: TRBJ1-1
v_call: TRBV6-6
cdr3_nt: TGTGCCAGCAGCATGAGGGGGGAGAACACTGAATCTTTCTTT
cdr3_aa: CASSMRGENTESFF